This record looks at one TCR beta chain sequence and its context. Random hexamers were used to reverse transcribe the RNA input (about 0.5 to 1 ug). From the immunoSEQ multiplex PCR reads, TCRdb called clonotypes with MiXCR, one entry per CDR3 protein. The repertoire has under 200,000 distinct CDR3 sequences, approximately 95% of them found once; the top ten carry less than 0.2%. The data originate from a study of CD8 T cells in Susac syndrome. The CDR3 runs to 17 residues. V lost 3 bases and J lost 7; bases outside the gene matches: 18. The germline gives CDR1 DFQATT, CDR2 SNEGSKA (reference sequence).

V and J are TRBV20-1 and TRBJ1-5; 7 bases agree with TRBD1. The TCR sequence derives from a human donor with multiple sclerosis. Sequencing input: CD8+ T cells from PBMCs. As DNA, the CDR3 is TGCAGTGCTAGTGGGGGACTTGAGGGGGCCATGGGCCAGCCCCAGCATTTT. It yields the protein CSASGGLEGAMGQPQHF.